This T cell receptor beta chain was retrieved from a study of regulatory T cells in long-lasting Graves disease. Arm-PCR of CDR3 regions and iRepertoire HTBI primers were the basis on which TCR beta libraries were built. TCRdb recomputed calls from the multiplex PCR reads with MiXCR, one row per CDR3 protein. Altogether 350,000 to 550,000 distinct CDR3 sequences are present, less than 20% being singletons, with the ten largest covering 20% to 25%. This clonotype was counted only a few times. The time point denotes: newly diagnosed GD, antithyroid drugs for less than 3 months. RNA extracted from PBMCs served as the sequencing template. The V segment lost 0 bases and the J segment 2 bases; nucleotides outside the gene matches: 2. Germline lookup yields CDR1 SGHRS and CDR2 YFSETQ. This CDR3 is 16 amino acids long. The data also belong to a second study, concerning T cells in Graves' hyperthyroidism and ophthalmopathy. Turning to that study: Thyroid ultrasound, orbital computed tomography, clinical symptoms, and serum thyroxine and TRAb underpinned diagnoses.

The receptor comes from a young woman with Graves disease. The chain has TRBV5-1 and TRBJ1-5; 10 bases map to TRBD1. Sequenced material: peripheral blood mononuclear cells (PBMCs), taken at new diagnosis, from a patient treated with antithyroid drugs. CDR3 residues: CASSLGDRGGNQPQHF. The CDR3, as DNA: TGCGCCAGCAGCTTGGGGGACAGGGGAGGCAATCAGCCCCAGCATTTT.